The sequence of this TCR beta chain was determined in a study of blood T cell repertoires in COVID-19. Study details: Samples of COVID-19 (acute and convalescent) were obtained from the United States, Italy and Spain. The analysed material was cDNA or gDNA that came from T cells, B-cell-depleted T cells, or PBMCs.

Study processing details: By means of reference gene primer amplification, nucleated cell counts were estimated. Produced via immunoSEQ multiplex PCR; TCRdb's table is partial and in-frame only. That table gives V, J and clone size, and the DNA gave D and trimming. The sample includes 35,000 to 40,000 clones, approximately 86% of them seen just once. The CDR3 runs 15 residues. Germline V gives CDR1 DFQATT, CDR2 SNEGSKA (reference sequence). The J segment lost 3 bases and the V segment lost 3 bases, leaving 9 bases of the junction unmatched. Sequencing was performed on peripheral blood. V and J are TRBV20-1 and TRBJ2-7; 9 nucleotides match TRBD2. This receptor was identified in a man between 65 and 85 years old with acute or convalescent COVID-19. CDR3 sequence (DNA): TGCAGTGCTAGTCGCAATAGCGGGAGTGTCTACGAGCAGTACTTC. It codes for CSASRNSGSVYEQYF.